The rows below give T cell receptor beta chains drawn from one sample of a study of CD8 T cells in Susac syndrome. Via MiXCR, TCRdb re-called the immunoSEQ multiplex PCR reads, giving one row per CDR3 protein. Among over 120,000 distinct CDR3 sequences listed, 95% were seen once. Material for sequencing was CD4+ T cells from PBMCs. These TCRs come from a human donor with Susac syndrome. Both conserved end residues are part of each CDR3. D genes are given only for firm matches. Clone size appears in some rows only: once, few, many, or a class for an expanded clone.

TRBV30	-	TRBJ2-1	-	12	TGTGCCTGGAACAAGGCGGCCAATGAGCAGTTCTTC	CAWNKAANEQFF
TRBV12-3/TRBV12-4	TRBD2	TRBJ2-7	-	14	TGTGCCAGCAGTTCCTGGAGCGGGGGCCGTATGCAGTACTTC	CASSSWSGGRMQYF
TRBV3-1	TRBD2	TRBJ2-3	-	16	TGTGCCAGCAGCTCTTACGGGACTAGCGCCACAGATACGCAGTATTTT	CASSSYGTSATDTQYF
TRBV30	TRBD2	TRBJ2-3	-	16	TGTGCCTGGATGGGATTGGCTAGCGGGGTGGCTAATACGCAGTATTTT	CAWMGLASGVANTQYF
TRBV18	-	TRBJ2-3	-	14	TGTGCCAGCTCATCCGGACTGTTCCCAGATACGCAGTATTTT	CASSSGLFPDTQYF
TRBV20-1	-	TRBJ2-6	-	17	TGCAGTGCACCGAACCAGGGGACTGGGGCTGGGGCCAACGTCCTGACTTTC	CSAPNQGTGAGANVLTF
TRBV20-1	TRBD1	TRBJ1-5	-	16	TGCAGTGCCCCGACATCCGGGACAGGGGGCAATCAGCCCCAGCATTTT	CSAPTSGTGGNQPQHF
TRBV7-9	-	TRBJ2-7	-	13	TGTGCCAGCAGCTTTGGGGTCGCCAACGAGCAGTACTTC	CASSFGVANEQYF
TRBV18	-	TRBJ1-2	-	12	TGTGCCAGCTCACCCACGCTTTATGGCTACACCTTC	CASSPTLYGYTF
TRBV12-5	-	TRBJ1-5	-	16	TGTGCTAGTGGTTTGTCCCCTCGGACCACTAATCAGCCCCAGCATTTT	CASGLSPRTTNQPQHF
TRBV12-3/TRBV12-4	-	TRBJ2-4	-	15	TGTGCCAGCAGTTTAGCCGGTATCGGTAGGAACATTCAGTACTTC	CASSLAGIGRNIQYF
TRBV7-3	-	TRBJ2-1	-	16	TGTGCCAGCAGCTTAAGTTACCGCAGCTCCTACAATGAGCAGTTCTTC	CASSLSYRSSYNEQFF
TRBV12-3/TRBV12-4	-	TRBJ1-2	once	13	TGTGCCAGCAGTCGCGGGCCCGTGGGTGGCTACACCTTC	CASSRGPVGGYTF
TRBV7-2	-	TRBJ2-3	-	13	TGTGCCAGCAGCTCCCAATCCGGGGATACGCAGTATTTT	CASSSQSGDTQYF
TRBV6-6	-	TRBJ2-5	-	12	TGTGCCAGCAGCCCCGGTCCCCAGACCCAGTACTTC	CASSPGPQTQYF
TRBV7-9	-	TRBJ2-5	-	14	TGTGCCAGCAGCTTAGCAGGGATCCAAGAGACCCAGTACTTC	CASSLAGIQETQYF
TRBV6-5	-	TRBJ2-2	-	12	TGTGCCAGCAGCCATAGTGATCGGGAGCTGTTTTTT	CASSHSDRELFF
TRBV30	-	TRBJ1-1	-	14	TGTGCCTGGAGTGCGGCCAGGTTGAGCACTGAAGCTTTCTTT	CAWSAARLSTEAFF
TRBV3-1	-	TRBJ2-7	once	16	TGTGCCAGCAGCCGAACATACGGACAGCGTCTTTCGGAGCAGTACTTC	CASSRTYGQRLSEQYF
TRBV27	-	TRBJ1-1	once	14	TGTGCCAGCAGTTTAGAGGAGAGGAACACTGAAGCTTTCTTT	CASSLEERNTEAFF
TRBV24-1	-	TRBJ2-5	-	15	TGTGCCACCAGTGATCCCCGGACAGCCCAAGAGACCCAGTACTTC	CATSDPRTAQETQYF
TRBV7-9	TRBD2	TRBJ2-3	-	16	TGTGCCAGCAGCTTACAGGCTAGCGGGGGGGCAGATACGCAGTATTTT	CASSLQASGGADTQYF
TRBV20-1	-	TRBJ1-4	-	10	TGCAGTGCCCAGGGGGAAAAACTGTTTTTT	CSAQGEKLFF
TRBV4-1	-	TRBJ1-1	-	14	TGCGCCAGCAGCCAAGATTATGGGCCGCTCAAAGCTTTCTTT	CASSQDYGPLKAFF
TRBV27	TRBD1	TRBJ1-1	-	14	TGTGCCAGCAGTTTCCAGGGGGGAATCACTGAAGCTTTCTTT	CASSFQGGITEAFF
TRBV7-2	-	TRBJ1-2	-	13	TGTGCCAGCAGCCCATCACAGTTCTATGGCTACACCTTC	CASSPSQFYGYTF
TRBV29-1	TRBD1	TRBJ2-5	-	13	TGCAGCGTTAACAGGGGGCTGTTAGAGACCCAGTACTTC	CSVNRGLLETQYF
TRBV15	TRBD1	TRBJ2-7	-	15	TGTGCCACCAGCAGACCGGGACAGGGAACGTGGGAGCAGTACTTC	CATSRPGQGTWEQYF
TRBV20-1	TRBD2	TRBJ2-7	-	13	TGCAGTGCTAGGAGCGGGGGGCCCTTAGAGCAGTACTTC	CSARSGGPLEQYF
TRBV29-1	TRBD1	TRBJ1-2	once	14	TGCAGCGGTACGGACAGGGGAAGTAACTATGGCTACACCTTC	CSGTDRGSNYGYTF
TRBV20-1	TRBD2	TRBJ2-3	-	14	TGCAGTGCTAGTATTCTAGCGGGCACAGATACGCAGTATTTT	CSASILAGTDTQYF
TRBV5-1	-	TRBJ2-5	once	15	TGCGCCAGCAGCGCGCAAGGGGGGCCGGGAGAGACCCAGTACTTC	CASSAQGGPGETQYF
TRBV5-1	-	TRBJ2-5	-	14	TGCGCCAGCAGCTTGGGGACAGCCCAAGAGACCCAGTACTTC	CASSLGTAQETQYF
TRBV24-1	-	TRBJ2-1	-	14	TGTGCCACCAGTGCGGCGGGGATGGACAATGAGCAGTTCTTC	CATSAAGMDNEQFF
TRBV29-1	TRBD1	TRBJ2-5	-	15	TGCAGCGTTAAGGATGGGACAGGCCCGGGGGAGACCCAGTACTTC	CSVKDGTGPGETQYF
TRBV2	-	TRBJ2-2	-	15	TGTGCCAGCAGTGAAGCGGGGGTAAACACCGGGGAGCTGTTTTTT	CASSEAGVNTGELFF
TRBV4-2	-	TRBJ2-3	-	14	TGTGCCAGCAGCCAGGAGGTTCGAGGAGATACGCAGTATTTT	CASSQEVRGDTQYF
TRBV30	-	TRBJ1-2	few	11	TGTGCCTCCTGGACAGCGTATGGCTACACCTTC	CASWTAYGYTF
TRBV6-6	-	TRBJ1-5	-	12	TGTGCCAGCAGTATGCGGGCCGAATCCCAGCATTTT	CASSMRAESQHF
TRBV28	TRBD1	TRBJ1-1	-	15	TGTGCCAGCAGTCCTCCGACAGGGTTGGGCACTGAAGCTTTCTTT	CASSPPTGLGTEAFF
TRBV20-1	-	TRBJ2-1	-	13	TGCAGTTACTCTCCGGGCTCCTACAATGAGCAGTTCTTC	CSYSPGSYNEQFF
TRBV9	-	TRBJ2-4	-	16	TGTGCCAGCAGCGTAGGAAGTACCGGGACAAGAAACATTCAGTACTTC	CASSVGSTGTRNIQYF
TRBV19	-	TRBJ2-1	-	15	TGTGCCAGTAGTATACGGCGGAAGTCCGACAATGAGCAGTTCTTC	CASSIRRKSDNEQFF
TRBV30	-	TRBJ1-5	-	13	TGTGCCTGGAGCGAGGGGGGGAATCAGCCCCAGCATTTT	CAWSEGGNQPQHF
TRBV9	-	TRBJ2-1	-	15	TGTGCCAGCAGCGTAGTGGGGAACTCCTACAATGAGCAGTTCTTC	CASSVVGNSYNEQFF
TRBV4-2	-	TRBJ2-7	once	12	TGTGCCAGCAGCCAAGGGAGAAACGAGCAGTACTTC	CASSQGRNEQYF
TRBV2	TRBD1	TRBJ1-5	once	14	TGTGCCAGCAGGTATTTGACAGGGGATCAGCCCCAGCATTTT	CASRYLTGDQPQHF
TRBV5-8	-	TRBJ2-6	-	16	TGTGCCAGCAGCTTGGCCCAGGGCTCTGGGGCCAACGTCCTGACTTTC	CASSLAQGSGANVLTF